The next 27 T cell receptor beta chains were all read from a single sample in a study of T cells in tumors and immune-related adverse events. The protocol was immunoSEQ multiplex PCR, while the TCRdb copy is restricted to in-frame clones and leaves out a portion. The sample lists about 22,000 clones, 75% to 95% occurring once. The source material was lymph node tissue, sampled from a patient treated with anti-PD-1 therapy. These receptors all come from a female donor with metastatic renal cell carcinoma.

The chain links TRBV18 to TRBJ2-7; D might be TRBD1 (5 bases). V was pared by 3 bases and J by 7 bases, with 22 bases between. Per germline, CDR1 KGHSH and CDR2 LQKENI. The CDR3 has 16 residues. DNA for the CDR3: TGTGCCAGCTCACCCGACCGCTTAAGGGGATCTAGAGAGCAGTACTTC. Protein product: CASSPDRLRGSREQYF.

V and J are TRBV6-1 and TRBJ1-4, with a weak D call TRBD1 (6 bases). The CDR3 extends over 15 amino acids. Between the trimmed V and J ends, which lost 0 bases and 8 bases, there was a span of 13 bases. Germline V gene data show CDR1 as MNHNS and CDR2 as SASEGT. Here the CDR3 reads CASSEAGGLGEKLFF. In nucleotides, the CDR3 is TGTGCCAGCAGTGAAGCGGGGGGGCTCGGCGAAAAACTGTTTTTT.

DNA for the CDR3: TGCGCCAGCAGCGAGCGGGGTCTCTATGGCTACACCTTC. This gives the protein CASSERGLYGYTF. The chain uses TRBV4-1 and TRBJ1-2; D gene unclear. Germline V gene data show CDR1 as MGHRA and CDR2 as YSYEKL. The CDR3 covers 13 residues. V shed 5 bases and J shed 4 bases, with 11 bases lying between them.

The rearrangement links TRBV28 to TRBJ2-2; no definite D call. The CDR3 has 14 residues. Looked up from germline, CDR1 is MDHEN and CDR2 is SYDVKM. V was trimmed by 6 bases and J by 6 bases, leaving 14 bases between them. As DNA, the CDR3 is TGTGCCAGCAGCAAAAGTCTGGTCGCCGGGGAGCTGTTTTTT. Protein sequence: CASSKSLVAGELFF.

The chain couples TRBV4-2 to TRBJ1-2, with a tentative D call TRBD1 (6 bases). This CDR3 is 15 amino acids long. Trimming shortened V by 7 bases and J by 3 bases, and 18 bases separated the two germline ends. The germline CDR1 and CDR2 sequences are LGHNA and YNFKEQ. The CDR3 DNA reads as TGTGCCAGCACTGGACAGCGCCCAGGTCACTATGGCTACACCTTC. Translation gives CASTGQRPGHYGYTF.

This clone was seen once. The chain uses TRBV7-9 and TRBJ2-6; possibly TRBD1 or TRBD2 for D (6 bases each). V lost 7 bases and J 0 bases, leaving 19 bases between the germline ends. The length of the CDR3 is 18 residues. From germline, CDR1 is SEHNR and CDR2 FQNEAQ (reference sequence). The CDR3: CASTLWGASSSGANVLTF. CDR3 DNA sequence: TGTGCCAGCACCCTATGGGGGGCATCCAGCTCTGGGGCCAACGTCCTGACTTTC.

Only a few counts were recorded for this clone. The chain is built from TRBV11-2 and TRBJ2-1, with D possibly called TRBD1 or TRBD2 (5 bases each). This CDR3 spans 13 amino acids. Germline assignment: CDR1 SGHAT and CDR2 FQNNGV. V was pared by 5 bases and J by 12 bases, with 17 bases between. Here the CDR3 DNA reads TGTGCCAGCAGCATCGGTACACGGGACCCGCAGTTCTTC. This translates into CASSIGTRDPQFF.

This rearrangement joins TRBV7-6 to TRBJ2-1, with 8 bases that match TRBD2. V lost 3 bases to trimming and J lost 4 bases; unmatched junction nucleotides: 5. CDR3 size: 15 residues. Looked up from germline, CDR1 is SGHVS and CDR2 is FNYEAQ. The DNA of the CDR3 is TGTGCCAGCAGCTTGGGGACTAGTCGTTACAATGAGCAGTTCTTC. The encoded protein is CASSLGTSRYNEQFF.

V is TRBV2 and J is TRBJ1-1, with D unclear. The germline CDR1 and CDR2 sequences are SNHLY and FYNNEI. Trimming stripped 0 bases from V and 0 bases from J, with 11 bases between. This CDR3 has 16 residues. Here the CDR3 DNA reads TGTGCCAGCAGTGAAGCACGACTGCAGATGAACACTGAAGCTTTCTTT. Its translation is CASSEARLQMNTEAFF.

The chain couples TRBV28 to TRBJ1-2; D uncertain. Trimming removed 1 base at V and 2 bases at J, with 11 bases between. Germline loops: CDR1 MDHEN, CDR2 SYDVKM. CDR3 length: 15 amino acids. This chain's CDR3 is CASSLFWGGNYGYTF. In nucleotides, the CDR3 is TGTGCCAGCAGTTTATTTTGGGGTGGCAACTATGGCTACACCTTC.

This rearrangement joins TRBV4-2 to TRBJ2-2; D is possibly TRBD2 (5 bases). The CDR3 is 17 amino acids. V was pared by 0 bases and J by 7 bases, with 18 bases between. Germline CDR1 and CDR2: LGHNA and YNFKEQ. CDR3 residues: CASSQDRGPEQIGELFF. The CDR3 DNA sequence: TGTGCCAGCAGCCAAGATCGCGGGCCCGAGCAAATCGGGGAGCTGTTTTTT.

The sample holds one count of this clone. V gene TRBV5-1 combines with J gene TRBJ2-4; D is ambiguous. V was trimmed by 0 bases and J by 3 bases, leaving 16 bases between them. This CDR3 spans 17 amino acids. Germline V gives CDR1 SGHRS, CDR2 YFSETQ. This CDR3 is CASSLETTPKGKNIQYF. CDR3 bases: TGCGCCAGCAGCTTGGAGACGACACCCAAAGGCAAAAACATTCAGTACTTC.

This chain joins TRBV11-2 and TRBJ2-7; D is unresolved. V lost 5 bases and J 0 bases, leaving 11 bases between the germline ends. The CDR3 is 14 residues long. CDR1 and CDR2 from the germline V gene are SGHAT and FQNNGV. The CDR3 region has the DNA TGTGCCAGCAGCGACTTAGTGAGCTCCTACGAGCAGTACTTC. Translating it yields CASSDLVSSYEQYF. Full variable domain (outside the CDR3, taken from reference TRBV11-2 and TRBJ2-7): EAGVAQSPRYKIIEKRQSVAFWCNPISGHATLYWYQQILGQGPKLLIQFQNNGVVDDSQLPKDRFSAERLKGVDSTLKIQPAKLEDSAVYLCASSDLVSSYEQYFGPGTRLTVT.

This chain uses TRBV5-4 with TRBJ1-6; D not resolved. V lost 3 bases and J lost 7, with 11 bases in between. CDR1 and CDR2 (germline): SGHNT, YYREEE (reference sequence). The length of the CDR3 is 14 residues. The DNA of the CDR3 is TGTGCCAGCAGCTCGGGATTTGAGAATTCACCCCTCCACTTT. Translated: CASSSGFENSPLHF. The variable domain in full, completed from reference TRBV5-4 and TRBJ1-6, reads ETGVTQSPTHLIKTRGQQVTLRCSSQSGHNTVSWYQQALGQGPQFIFQYYREEENGRGNFPPRFSGLQFPNYSSELNVNALELDDSALYLCASSSGFENSPLHFGNGTRLTVT.

The rearrangement joins TRBV14 to TRBJ1-2, with a weak D call TRBD1 (6 bases). V was cut by 1 base and J by 3 bases, with 12 bases left in between. The CDR3 consists of 15 residues. The germline CDR1 and CDR2 sequences are SGHDN and FVKESK. The CDR3 DNA is TGTGCCAGCAGCCAAGGTAACAGGGACGACTATGGCTACACCTTC. This gives the protein CASSQGNRDDYGYTF.

V gene TRBV5-4 combines with J gene TRBJ2-6, with 7 nucleotides matching TRBD2. CDR3 length: 14 amino acids. J gave up 2 bases and V 4 bases, and 0 bases lay outside the gene matches. Per the germline V gene, CDR1 is SGHNT and CDR2 is YYREEE (reference sequence). CDR3 in DNA: TGTGCCAGCAGCGGGACTACTGGGGCCAACGTCCTGACTTTC. Encoded protein: CASSGTTGANVLTF. The full variable domain, completed using reference TRBV5-4 and TRBJ2-6, is ETGVTQSPTHLIKTRGQQVTLRCSSQSGHNTVSWYQQALGQGPQFIFQYYREEENGRGNFPPRFSGLQFPNYSSELNVNALELDDSALYLCASSGTTGANVLTFGAGSRLTVL.

This clone was observed a handful of times. J is TRBJ1-6 and V is TRBV7-9; D is uncertain. Germline V gene data show CDR1 as SEHNR and CDR2 as FQNEAQ (reference sequence). The CDR3 runs 14 residues. Between the trimmed V and J ends, which lost 2 bases and 7 bases, there was a span of 9 bases. The CDR3 nucleotides are TGTGCCAGCAGCTTATCTTGGATGAATTCACCCCTCCACTTT. Amino acid sequence: CASSLSWMNSPLHF.

The V call is TRBV5-1, the J call TRBJ2-3; TRBD2 agrees at 16 bases. This CDR3 comprises 16 residues. In germline, CDR1 is SGHRS, CDR2 YFSETQ. V lost 3 bases to trimming and J lost 3 bases; unmatched junction nucleotides: 1. The CDR3 reads CASSWGLAGGTDTQYF. CDR3 coding DNA: TGCGCCAGCAGCTGGGGACTAGCGGGAGGGACAGATACGCAGTATTTT.

The chain carries TRBV5-5 and TRBJ2-3; no clear D. Trimming shortened V by 1 base and J by 0 bases, and 9 bases separated the two germline ends. Per the germline V gene, CDR1 is SGHKS and CDR2 is YYEKEE (reference sequence). CDR3 length equals 15 residues. CDR3 protein: CASSLQGHSTDTQYF. CDR3 nucleotides: TGTGCCAGCAGCTTGCAAGGGCACAGCACAGATACGCAGTATTTT.

The gene calls are TRBV5-4 and TRBJ2-3; tentative D call: TRBD2 (6 bases). The CDR3 extends over 15 amino acids. Per germline, CDR1 SGHNT and CDR2 YYREEE (reference sequence). Trimming took 0 bases from V and 0 from J, leaving 8 bases between them. As DNA, the CDR3 is TGTGCCAGCAGCTTGGGGAGGGGAAGCACAGATACGCAGTATTTT. Amino acid sequence: CASSLGRGSTDTQYF.

The chain uses TRBV4-1 and TRBJ2-5; TRBD1 might be the D (5 bases). CDR1 and CDR2 (germline): MGHRA, YSYEKL. The CDR3 runs to 16 residues. Deletions cut 4 bases from V and 5 bases from J, with 20 bases between. CDR3 sequence: CASSPRATEARETQYF. The CDR3 bases are TGCGCCAGCAGCCCGCGAGCGACAGAGGCACGGGAGACCCAGTACTTC.

The CDR3 spells CASGRGGGTDTQYF. For the CDR3, the DNA is TGTGCTAGTGGTCGTGGGGGGGGCACAGATACGCAGTATTTT. V and J are TRBV12-5 and TRBJ2-3; 7 bases match TRBD2. The junction had 3 bases not matched to a gene; V was cut back by 5 bases and J by 1 base. The germline V gene has CDR1 LGHNT and CDR2 FRNRAP. The CDR3 contains 14 residues.

This clone was found once. This chain joins TRBV7-6 and TRBJ1-4; tentatively, D is TRBD1 (6 bases). Trimming left V 5 bases short and J 6 bases short, with 13 bases between. The CDR3 sequence is 14 residues long. The germline V gene has CDR1 SGHVS and CDR2 FNYEAQ. The CDR3 loop is CASSRDMGDEKLFF. In DNA form, the CDR3 reads TGTGCCAGCAGCAGGGACATGGGAGATGAAAAACTGTTTTTT.

The CDR3 sequence: CASSFWAGVMNTEAFF. Here the CDR3 DNA reads TGTGCCAGCAGCTTTTGGGCAGGCGTCATGAACACTGAAGCTTTCTTT. The rearrangement uses TRBV5-8 and TRBJ1-1; D remains unclear. Trimming shortened V by 2 bases and J by 0 bases, and 14 bases separated the two germline ends. This CDR3 has 16 amino acids. CDR1 and CDR2 (germline): SGHTS, YDEGEE.

This clone was seen just once. The J gene is TRBJ2-4, the V gene TRBV10-3, with 8 bases matching TRBD2. CDR1 is ENHRY and CDR2 is SYGVKD in the germline V gene. With V trimmed by 1 base and J by 0 bases, 2 bases remained unmatched. This CDR3 is 16 amino acids long. The CDR3 DNA reads TGTGCCATCAGTGAGTTAGCGGGGATAGCCAAAAACATTCAGTACTTC. This translates into CAISELAGIAKNIQYF.

The chain uses TRBV5-1 and TRBJ2-1, with 11 nucleotides matching TRBD2. The CDR3 runs 16 residues. CDR1 is SGHRS and CDR2 is YFSETQ in the germline V gene. V lost 3 bases and J lost 4; bases outside the gene matches: 6. The CDR3 DNA is TGCGCCAGCAGCTCACTAGCGGGAGCCTGGTACAATGAGCAGTTCTTC. Translated, it gives CASSSLAGAWYNEQFF.

The V gene is TRBV12-5, the J gene TRBJ1-5, with TRBD1 identical over 7 bases. This CDR3 has 14 amino acids. CDR1 and CDR2 (germline): LGHNT, FRNRAP. Germline trimming cut 5 bases from V and 7 bases from J; bases unmatched to any gene: 8. Here the CDR3 reads CASGPRQGDQPQHF. The DNA for the CDR3 is TGTGCTAGTGGTCCCCGACAGGGAGACCAGCCCCAGCATTTT.